This T cell receptor (beta chain) appears in the sequencing data of a study of cytomegalovirus exposure and HLA in healthy donors. Findings and limits, study-wide: Presence/absence results assume similar sequencing depth per donor, which may not hold. With high specificity and sensitivity, the classifier reportedly diagnosed cytomegalovirus status. In a later analysis, the majority of CMV-associated beta chains seemingly showed HLA restriction.

Points on this clone: Its antigen is not identified. At one of its ends the junction is not consistent with the germline gene, which may arise from a read error.

PCR involved 60 Vbeta and 13 Jbeta primers. Original analysis: It was a later analysis that counted some 80 million unique TCR beta chains, of which some 12 million were shared. The method was immunoSEQ multiplex PCR; TCRdb's version includes in-frame clones alone and lacks a portion of them. D and trimming were read from the DNA, whereas the V and J calls and clone size are those reported in that table. Found here are about 160,000 clones, roughly 80% of them singletons; the top ten hold around 6.7%. Germline V gene sequence: CDR1 SEHNR, CDR2 FQNEAQ (reference sequence). The CDR3 is made up of 13 amino acids.

J is TRBJ2-7 and V is TRBV7-9; tentative D call: TRBD2 (6 bases). The sequencing input was PBMCs. The receptor's source is a woman in her twenties or thirties in good health and CMV-seropositive. The CDR3 protein is CSSRPGGSYEQYF. CDR3 nucleotide sequence: TGTTCCAGCCGCCCCGGGGGCTCCTACGAGCAGTACTTC.